The T cell receptor beta chain described here comes from a study of beta chain features in type 1 diabetes. Study results and limitations: Moderately but significantly shorter TCRB CDR3s were found in Type 1 diabetes patients in all four CD4+ subsets.

Investigators reverse transcribed all isolated RNA, so they sequenced expressed TCRB transcripts. The assay was immunoSEQ multiplex PCR, and TCRdb's table has in-frame clones only and misses some. Here the sample spans hundreds of thousands of clones, around an eighth being singletons. This clone was seen only a few times. Its antigen is not known. The authors took one heparinised blood draw, averaging approximately 120 mL, from each donor. The CDR3 length is 15 residues. V was shortened by 2 bases and J by 0 bases, with 11 bases between the two germline ends. Germline V CDR1 and CDR2: GTSNPN, SVGIG (reference sequence).

The sequencing sample was made of naive CD4+ T cells from blood. The receptor's source is a man between 18 and 29 years old with type 1 diabetes. This chain joins TRBV30 and TRBJ1-3; D uncertain. CDR3 sequence reads: CAWSRTVHSGNTIYF. The CDR3 nucleotides read TGTGCCTGGAGTAGGACGGTGCACTCTGGAAACACCATATATTTT.